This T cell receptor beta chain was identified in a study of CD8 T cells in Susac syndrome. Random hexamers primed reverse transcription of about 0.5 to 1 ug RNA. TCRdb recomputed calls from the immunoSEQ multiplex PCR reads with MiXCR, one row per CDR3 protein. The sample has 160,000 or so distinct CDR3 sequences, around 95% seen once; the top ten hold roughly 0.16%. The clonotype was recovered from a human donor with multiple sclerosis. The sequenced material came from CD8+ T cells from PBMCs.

The chain's CDR3 is CASSLSYGDTEAFF. Written as DNA, the CDR3 is TGTGCCAGCAGCCTTAGCTACGGGGACACTGAAGCTTTCTTT. The chain recombines TRBV9 with TRBJ1-1; D gene uncertain. Germline V CDR1 and CDR2: SGDLS, YYNGEE. This CDR3 is built from 14 residues. V was cut by 4 bases and J by 3 bases, with 13 bases left in between.